Detailed here is one TCR beta chain. The antigen remains undetermined. CDR1 is SQVTM and CDR2 is ANQGSEA in the germline V gene. The CDR3 is 15 residues long. J was trimmed by 5 bases and V by 6 bases; bases with no gene match: 11. This specimen comes from a study of T cell repertoires in cytomegalovirus infection. Study background: CMV infection plus the matching HLA type was flagged by public TCR beta signatures. The study's findings and limits: It was HLA-C-restricted CMV-specific TCR beta clonotypes that dominated the response ex vivo.

TCRdb ran MiXCR on the reads and lists one entry per CDR3 protein. The table has about 190,000 distinct CDR3 sequences, roughly 30% seen once. This rearrangement joins TRBV29-1 to TRBJ1-5; 9 bases fit TRBD1. The specimen was PBMCs. This TCR was recovered from a human donor in good health (CMV status not recorded). Some clones in this sample may be carry-over from other donors' samples. The CDR3 loop reads CSVSQGQGLDQPQHF. CDR3 in DNA: TGCAGCGTATCCCAGGGACAGGGATTGGATCAGCCCCAGCATTTT.